This TCR beta chain was observed in a study of blood T cells in healthy people across ages (dated by TCRdb to the mid-2010s). Study-wide context: Template switching captured roughly one uniquely barcoded TCR beta cDNA molecule per two T cells in model experiments. The study measured age-related changes in TCR beta repertoire diversity using deep sequencing normalized with unique cDNA molecular identifiers. For two donors (one aged 18 to 30 and one aged 80 or older), the study analyzed two additional independent replicas of 1 million unique cDNA reads from the same blood draw. To avoid experimental bias, donors of different ages were randomly spread across the sequencing lanes. The donors were divided into four age groups: young (average around 16 years), middle-aged (approximately 39), aged (around 67) and long-lived (approximately 74). Summary of the overall study and its limitations: Observed TCR beta diversity correlated strongly with the percentage of naive T cells measured by flow cytometry. Donor CMV infection status was unknown, potentially confounding age-related changes in expanded clonotypes. Estimates of total diversity based on one million sequenced T cells were regarded as lower bounds and as underestimates. Since profiling was done on bulk unsorted PBMCs, naive and antigen-experienced compartments could not be conclusively compared. Compared with the aged group, the long-lived group had more naive CD4+ T cells, fewer expanded clones and increased TCR diversity, a pattern suggesting age selection. Observed TCR beta diversity per million T cells fell roughly linearly with age, and a significant reduction was already apparent by age around 44.

Systemically healthy Caucasian individuals from Russia, around 39 in total and aged roughly 6 to 90 years, were included as donors. Each donor gave around 9 milliliters of peripheral blood, collected into EDTA-treated Vacutainer tubes. PBMCs were isolated by Ficoll-Paque density-gradient centrifugation, with at least 6.5 million obtained per sample. Total RNA was extracted from PBMCs with Trizol reagent, with at least 6 micrograms obtained per sample. Naive CD45RAhigh/CD27high T cell percentages were measured by flow cytometry on a PBMC aliquot from every donor. A word on this clonotype: What antigen it recognizes has not been identified. Per-base quality was not reported, and no clone a single base away is much larger than it.

Library creation used 5' RACE. A second PCR of roughly 7 to 11 cycles was performed with a sample-barcoded 5' primer and a J-beta primer mix. Each TCR beta cDNA molecule received a unique molecular identifier from a template-switch 5' adaptor carrying 12 random nucleotides. Each sample yielded at least 2.5 million CDR3-containing paired-end reads. First-strand cDNA synthesis was performed from all RNA using the Mint cDNA synthesis kit, with priming by a TRBC-specific oligonucleotide. Following uracil-DNA glycosylase treatment, a first 18-cycle PCR with universal primers M1SS and BC2_uni_R was performed on all cDNA. The original methods were these. Normalization of each sample was performed by random selection of 1 million high-quality reads, each carrying a distinct molecular identifier. Instead of being binned into consensus sequences, reads with shared molecular identifiers were discarded. MiTCR, set to a Q25 quality threshold and the strictest error-elimination algorithm, was used for CDR3 identification, clonotype clustering and error correction. A nonparametric unseen species model using Euler transformation provided a lower-bound estimate of total TCR beta diversity. Starting from the raw public reads, TCRdb applied fastp trimming at Q25, assembled clones with MiXCR and retained in-frame beta chains. All rows with the same CDR3 protein become a single entry with the most common DNA and genes. These V and J calls originate from TCRdb's pipeline instead of the authors' own analysis. The sample records 1.5 million to 2 million distinct CDR3 sequences, 39% of which are singletons. The biggest ten clones account for roughly 23% of the sample.

As encoded in the germline V gene, CDR1 is SGHRS while CDR2 is YFSETQ. V and J lose 1 base and 5 bases, and a span of 10 bases separates them. The CDR3 holds 14 amino acids from the cysteine to the phenylalanine. The sequence is cut down to CDR3 DNA, 42 bases in frame from base 1. Sequencing used blood. This TCR came from a human donor in good health. This chain joins TRBV5-1 to TRBJ1-5; the D gene lacks a confident call. The sequence in DNA is TGCGCCAGCAGCTTGAAACCGGGCGATCAGCCCCAGCATTTT. Its protein reads: CASSLKPGDQPQHF.